These 26 T cell receptor beta chains came from one sample sequenced in a study of response to subunit inactivated influenza vaccine. TCRdb fed the RT-PCR reads into MiXCR, producing one record per CDR3 protein. The sample has approximately 680,000 distinct CDR3 sequences, around 16% seen once; the top ten hold more than 9%. Sequencing used PBMCs from blood, obtained 11 to 12 days after vaccination. The receptor source for this set is a man aged 50 to 60 who received an inactivated influenza vaccine.

This sequence joins TRBV7-8 and TRBJ2-5, with D perhaps matching TRBD1 (6 bases). Trimming took off 1 base at V and 4 bases at J, with 10 bases between the two ends. The CDR3 runs to 14 residues. Germline loops: CDR1 SGHVS, CDR2 FQNEAQ. CDR3: CASSLGTVRETQYF. CDR3 DNA: TGTGCCAGCAGCTTAGGGACAGTGAGAGAGACCCAGTACTTC.

The chain employs TRBV12-3 or TRBV12-4 and TRBJ1-6, with unresolved D. V dropped 6 bases and J dropped 5 bases, with 11 bases sitting between them. The CDR3 runs to 14 residues. The CDR3 bases are TGTGCCAGCAGCCTGGACCCAAATAATTCACCCCTCCACTTT. It codes for CASSLDPNNSPLHF.

This clonotype was recorded a few times. The chain recombines TRBV7-6 with TRBJ2-7; D perhaps matches TRBD1 (6 bases). The CDR3 contains 16 residues. V dropped 4 bases and J dropped 1 base, with 17 bases sitting between them. Germline V gene sequence: CDR1 SGHVS, CDR2 FNYEAQ. As DNA, the CDR3 is TGTGCCAGCAGCTCGGGATCAGGGGCAACATCCTACGAGCAGTACTTC. It encodes CASSSGSGATSYEQYF.

This clonotype was recorded a few times. This chain joins TRBV6-5 and TRBJ1-5, with 7 bases that match TRBD1. CDR3 length: 14 residues. Germline V gene lookup returns CDR1 MNHEY and CDR2 SVGAGI. V lost 4 bases to trimming and J lost 4 bases; unmatched junction nucleotides: 4. The CDR3 nucleotides are TGTGCCAGCAGTTGGCGACAGGGAAATCAGCCCCAGCATTTT. It yields the protein CASSWRQGNQPQHF.

This clonotype was seen a handful of times. The chain couples TRBV7-2 to TRBJ1-4; D unclear. The CDR3 contains 16 residues. The V gene lost 11 bases and the J gene lost 7 bases, with 26 bases spanning the gap. Germline V gene lookup returns CDR1 SGHTA and CDR2 FQGNSA. The chain's CDR3 is CASGRRLVKAGEKLFF. The CDR3 DNA reads as TGTGCCTCCGGTAGACGCCTGGTGAAGGCTGGTGAAAAACTGTTTTTT.

The J gene is TRBJ2-7, the V gene TRBV3-1, with D perhaps matching TRBD1 or TRBD2 (5 bases each). Trimming removed 4 bases at V and 5 bases at J, with 15 bases between. Germline CDR1 is LGHDT and CDR2 is YNNKEL (reference sequence). This CDR3 comprises 14 residues. The CDR3 is CASSLNFRGHEQYF. CDR3 DNA sequence: TGTGCCAGCAGCCTCAATTTTAGGGGACACGAGCAGTACTTC.

The CDR3 nucleotides read TGTGCCAGCAGCCCCGAGCTTTGGGGGGCAGGTCAGCCCCAGCATTTT. Its protein product is CASSPELWGAGQPQHF. The gene calls are TRBV4-2 and TRBJ1-5, with D perhaps matching TRBD1 (6 bases). CDR3 length equals 16 residues. Germline lookup yields CDR1 LGHNA and CDR2 YNFKEQ. V was shortened by 4 bases and J by 6 bases, with 19 bases between the two germline ends.

The chain uses TRBV7-9 and TRBJ2-1; D might be TRBD1 (6 bases). V was clipped by 5 bases and J by 6 bases, with 20 bases between them. CDR1 is SEHNR and CDR2 is FQNEAQ in the germline V gene (reference sequence). There are 16 residues in the CDR3. The CDR3: CASSPQSTGTVNEQFF. Written as DNA, the CDR3 is TGTGCCAGCAGCCCTCAGTCGACAGGCACAGTCAATGAGCAGTTCTTC.

This rearrangement joins TRBV3-1 to TRBJ2-7; possibly TRBD2 for D (5 bases). This CDR3 has 15 residues. Germline CDR1 LGHDT, CDR2 YNNKEL (reference sequence). V was pared by 3 bases and J by 2 bases, with 14 bases between. The CDR3: CASSQEVSFTYEQYF. The CDR3 nucleotides read TGTGCCAGCAGCCAGGAGGTCTCTTTTACCTACGAGCAGTACTTC.

CDR3 protein: CASKTSSDTQYF. As DNA, the CDR3 is TGTGCCAGCAAGACTAGCTCAGATACGCAGTATTTT. The J gene is TRBJ2-3, the V gene TRBV2; 7 bases map to TRBD2. Germline CDR1 reads SNHLY; CDR2 reads FYNNEI. The CDR3 runs to 12 residues. J gave up 4 bases and V 7 bases, and 2 bases lay outside the gene matches.

This clonotype was seen a handful of times. The chain carries TRBV24-1 and TRBJ2-5, with 11 bases fitting TRBD1. Trimming removed 3 bases from V and 5 bases from J; junction bases left unmatched: 10. The CDR3 has 17 amino acids. Germline lookup yields CDR1 KGHDR and CDR2 SFDVKD. Here the CDR3 reads CATSDPGQGATWETQYF. The CDR3 bases are TGTGCCACCAGTGATCCAGGACAGGGGGCGACCTGGGAGACCCAGTACTTC.

This clonotype was found a few times. The rearrangement uses TRBV7-2 and TRBJ2-7; 13 nucleotides line up with TRBD2. CDR3 length: 16 amino acids. Germline assignment: CDR1 SGHTA and CDR2 FQGNSA. J gave up 2 bases and V 3 bases, and 4 bases lay outside the gene matches. The CDR3, as DNA: TGTGCCAGCAGCTTGGCCGGGACTAGCGGGGCCTACGAGCAGTACTTC. This gives the protein CASSLAGTSGAYEQYF.

This clonotype appeared a few times. V usage is TRBV10-2 and J usage is TRBJ1-6; 10 bases align to TRBD1. CDR1 WSHSY and CDR2 SAAADI come from the germline V gene. The CDR3 extends over 17 amino acids. The ends lost 6 bases at V and 2 bases at J; junction bases unmatched: 7. Here the CDR3 DNA reads TGCGCCAGCAGAGCGGGACAGGGGACTCCCTATAATTCACCCCTCCACTTT. This gives the protein CASRAGQGTPYNSPLHF.

The chain employs TRBV27 and TRBJ2-1, with D possibly matching TRBD2 (5 bases). This CDR3 has 14 amino acids. Germline CDR1 is MNHEY and CDR2 is SMNVEV (reference sequence). Trimming cost V 3 bases and J 1 base, with 7 bases left between them. The CDR3 DNA follows: TGTGCCAGCAGTTTTGGGGAGTCCTACAATGAGCAGTTCTTC. It is translated as CASSFGESYNEQFF.

This clonotype appeared many times. The CDR3 reads CASSYRDGELFF. The CDR3 DNA is TGTGCCAGCAGTTACAGGGATGGGGAGCTGTTTTTT. The chain links TRBV6-5 to TRBJ2-2; no clear D. The CDR3 is 12 residues long. Per the germline V gene, CDR1 is MNHEY and CDR2 is SVGAGI. V gave up 2 bases and J gave up 8 bases, with 6 bases separating them.

This clonotype was counted a few times. The rearrangement joins TRBV5-1 to TRBJ2-4; 12 nucleotides match TRBD1. Germline-derived CDR1 and CDR2 are SGHRS and YFSETQ. The J segment lost 10 bases and the V segment lost 4 bases, leaving 9 bases of the junction unmatched. This CDR3 region has 15 residues. CDR3 region: CASSIGGQGAEIQYF. As DNA, the CDR3 is TGCGCCAGCAGCATCGGGGGACAGGGGGCTGAAATTCAGTACTTC.

This clonotype was recorded a few times. The chain uses TRBV7-2 and TRBJ2-5; D possibly corresponds to TRBD1 (5 bases). Germline CDR1 reads SGHTA; CDR2 reads FQGNSA. Trimming removed 6 bases from V and 4 bases from J, with 12 bases in between. This CDR3 spans 13 amino acids. CDR3 coding DNA: TGTGCCAGCAGTCAGGGTTCGTTAGAGACCCAGTACTTC. Its translation is CASSQGSLETQYF.

The CDR3 coding sequence is TGTGCCAGCAGCCCCCCTCCCGGACTAGCGGGAGGGTTAACAGATACGCAGTATTTT. Amino acid sequence: CASSPPPGLAGGLTDTQYF. The chain joins TRBV11-2 to TRBJ2-3, with 15 nucleotides matching TRBD2. With V trimmed by 5 bases and J by 3 bases, 12 bases remained unmatched. Per the germline V gene, CDR1 is SGHAT and CDR2 is FQNNGV. CDR3 length: 19 residues.

This clonotype was observed a handful of times. The chain has TRBV27 and TRBJ2-2; tentative D call: TRBD1 (6 bases). V shed 6 bases and J shed 7 bases, with 18 bases lying between them. Germline-derived CDR1 and CDR2 are MNHEY and SMNVEV (reference sequence). The CDR3 has 15 amino acids. The CDR3 reads CASSRDKGTHGELFF. The CDR3 nucleotides read TGTGCCAGCAGCCGGGACAAAGGAACTCACGGGGAGCTGTTTTTT.

The genes are TRBV30 and TRBJ2-7; weak D call: TRBD1 (6 bases). The CDR3 spans 14 residues. Germline V gene lookup returns CDR1 GTSNPN and CDR2 SVGIG (reference sequence). V shed 3 bases and J shed 3 bases, with 15 bases lying between them. CDR3 residues: CAWRGRDKGYEQYF. CDR3 DNA sequence: TGTGCCTGGAGAGGCCGGGACAAAGGCTACGAGCAGTACTTC. Using reference TRBV30 and TRBJ2-7 for the parts outside the CDR3, the full variable domain is SQTIHQWPATLVQPVGSPLSLECTVEGTSNPNLYWYRQAAGRGLQLLFYSVGIGQISSEVPQNLSASRPQDRQFILSSKKLLLSDSGFYLCAWRGRDKGYEQYFGPGTRLTVT.

This clonotype was observed many times. This chain joins TRBV5-1 and TRBJ2-7, with TRBD1 matching over 11 bases. The CDR3 length is 15 residues. The J segment lost 4 bases and the V segment lost 1 base, leaving 4 bases of the junction unmatched. CDR1 SGHRS and CDR2 YFSETQ come from the germline V gene. The CDR3 reads CASSLRGQGAYEQYF. CDR3 sequence (DNA): TGCGCCAGCAGCTTGCGCGGACAGGGGGCTTACGAGCAGTACTTC.

The CDR3, as DNA: TGTGCCAGCAGCCCCGGGACAGGGGAAACCAAAAACATTCAGTACTTC. Protein: CASSPGTGETKNIQYF. The chain links TRBV7-9 to TRBJ2-4; 10 bases map to TRBD1. Trimming cost V 5 bases and J 2 bases; bases outside gene matches: 6. CDR3 length: 16 amino acids. Germline V CDR1 and CDR2: SEHNR, FQNEAQ (reference sequence).

This clonotype was observed at least ten times. The rearrangement joins TRBV5-1 to TRBJ2-3; 8 bases agree with TRBD1. V lost 2 bases and J lost 6; bases outside the gene matches: 11. Germline CDR1 reads SGHRS; CDR2 reads YFSETQ. There are 16 residues in the CDR3. CDR3 residues: CASSFSSDRASDTQYF. In DNA, the CDR3 is TGCGCCAGCAGCTTTTCATCGGACAGGGCGTCGGATACGCAGTATTTT. Based on the CDR3 plus reference TRBV5-1 and TRBJ2-3, the full variable domain is KAGVTQTPRYLIKTRGQQVTLSCSPISGHRSVSWYQQTPGQGLQFLFEYFSETQRNKGNFPGRFSGRQFSNSRSEMNVSTLELGDSALYLCASSFSSDRASDTQYFGPGTRLTVL.

This clonotype has a handful of counts. V and J are TRBV5-5 and TRBJ2-1; 7 nucleotides align to TRBD2. The germline V gene has CDR1 SGHKS and CDR2 YYEKEE (reference sequence). The CDR3 has 15 residues. Unmatched junction bases numbered 4, after V lost 1 base and J lost 3 bases. As DNA, the CDR3 is TGTGCCAGCAGCTTGCGGGAGGCCCACTACAATGAGCAGTTCTTC. Amino acid sequence: CASSLREAHYNEQFF.

The CDR3 DNA follows: TGTGCCAGCAGCTCCTTCGGGACGAAGGAGACCCAGTACTTC. Its translation: CASSSFGTKETQYF. This rearrangement joins TRBV5-4 to TRBJ2-5; the D gene could be TRBD1 or TRBD2 (5 bases each). The CDR3 length is 14 residues. CDR1 and CDR2 from the germline V gene are SGHNT and YYREEE (reference sequence). V lost 3 bases and J 5 bases, leaving 14 bases between the germline ends.

This clonotype came up a few times. This rearrangement joins TRBV7-9 to TRBJ2-3; TRBD1 might be the D (6 bases). The CDR3 extends over 14 amino acids. Between the trimmed V and J ends, which lost 3 bases and 2 bases, there was a span of 9 bases. Germline V gene lookup returns CDR1 SEHNR and CDR2 FQNEAQ (reference sequence). The CDR3 DNA reads as TGTGCCAGCAGCTTGGACAGTTACACAGATACGCAGTATTTT. Translated, it gives CASSLDSYTDTQYF.